The entry that follows covers one T cell receptor beta chain sequence. In this sample, this clonotype turned up many times. Its antigen target is currently unknown. The sample holds no much larger clone one base away, and base qualities are not on file. The data are from a study of T cells in Graves' hyperthyroidism and ophthalmopathy (dated by TCRdb to about 2019). At the level of the whole study: Peripheral blood samples were taken at initial diagnosis, before any treatment was given. TCR V-J signatures able to tell the groups apart were searched for in a discovery cohort of 90 to 100 patients, of whom more than 40 had Graves' ophthalmopathy and some 60 had stable Graves' hyperthyroidism. Whether ophthalmopathy could be predicted prospectively was tested in an independent validation cohort made up of roughly 20 hyperthyroidism patients plus 17 patients who later progressed to ophthalmopathy. The 75 to 100 discovery patients were randomly split 7:3 into training and test sets. In addition, the study compared T-cell repertoires in thyroid tissue and in blood from several Graves' hyperthyroidism patients. After sampling, hyperthyroidism patients received methimazole starting at 30 mg daily, and ophthalmopathy patients received high-dose intravenous methylprednisolone. According to the paper, TCR Vbeta CDR3 sequencing was carried out on 135 peripheral blood samples, which came from more than 40 ophthalmopathy, 75 to 80 hyperthyroidism and roughly 17 progressor patients. What the study reported, not specific to this receptor: In validation, the model predicted progression to ophthalmopathy with 65% to 71% sensitivity and 72.22% specificity, a median of 6.5 months before onset. A 13 V-J signature model separated ophthalmopathy from stable hyperthyroidism, with 87.88% sensitivity and 81.08% specificity in cross-validation and 80%/75% in testing. Sample size was not statistically predetermined, and investigators were not blinded to group allocation. Most expanded thyroid clonotypes (frequency above 0.001) were also detected in blood, suggesting blood repertoires may reflect thyroid immune responses.

The TCR beta CDR3 regions were amplified from the RNA transcripts. The TCR CDR3 was subjected to a first round of RT-PCR using the HTBI primer set and the Qiagen OneStep RT-PCR kit. Libraries were constructed in a second round of multiplex PCR, after which size selection and purification were performed. Sequencing of the libraries was done on an Illumina HiSeq2000 using paired-end 100 bp reads. The source study handled its data this way. SOAPnuke was used to process the raw data, removing reads that contained adapters or uncalled bases, had a mean Phred below 15, or lacked an exact match to the constant primer or identifier. High-quality paired reads were merged with COPE v1.2.5, and unique nucleotide sequences were defined as clonotypes. MiTCR v1.1 was used to align clonotypes to the IMGT TRBV, TRBD and TRBJ reference segments. The analysis was restricted to V-J combinations with a frequency above 0.0001, which together covered 99% to 99.2% of the repertoires. A TCS score was defined as the ratio of F50 (clonal expansion) to E x V (chaos), with BLOSUM62-based TCRdist applied between CDR3 peptides within each V-J. Welch's t-statistics and random forest reduced roughly 540 V-J features to around 14, which were used in a naive Bayes classifier (R e1071). The Morisita-Horn index was used to measure how similar the thyroid and blood repertoires were. In-frame beta chains were kept once TCRdb had trimmed the public reads at Q25 with fastp and called clones with MiXCR. Duplicate CDR3 protein sequences are folded into a single record with the most common DNA and genes. The V and J calls and clone size are TCRdb's, not the authors'. The sample table records approximately 610,000 distinct CDR3 sequences; 14% to 15% of these occur just once. The ten largest make up 3.5% to 4.5% of the sample.

Ophthalmopathy patients had moderately to severely active disease, Clinical Activity Score of at least 3, NOSPECS grade of at least 4, and duration under 3 months. Patients with uncontrolled infections, other autoimmune diseases, pregnancy or lactation were excluded. Clinical symptoms, serum thyroxine and TRAb, thyroid ultrasound, and orbital computed tomography formed the basis for the diagnoses. PBMCs were isolated from about 9.1 ml of fresh peripheral blood by Ficoll-Paque density gradient centrifugation. Total RNA was extracted using Trizol reagent, and RNA quality was assessed on an Agilent 2100 Bioanalyzer. The sample comprised blood. This sequence was found in a woman in her thirties or forties with Graves' ophthalmopathy.

The CDR3 sequence is CASSQQGLGQYF. The nucleotide sequence reads as follows: TGTGCCAGCAGCCAACAGGGACTAGGGCAGTACTTC. The rearranged segments are TRBV3-1 and TRBJ2-7; 8 central bases correspond to TRBD2. Reading from cysteine to phenylalanine, the CDR3 counts 12 amino acids. Only the CDR3 DNA stays, 36 bases, in frame from base 1. The germline V end is reduced by 2 bases and the J end by 9 bases; junction bases left unmatched: 3. CDR1 and CDR2 (LGHDT, YNNKEL) derive from the germline V gene (reference sequence).